This TCR beta chain was sequenced during a study of PD-1 blockade in classical Hodgkin lymphoma. Study conclusions and caveats: At baseline, newly diagnosed patients reportedly showed less TCR diversity than healthy donors. Researchers reported that CD4+ TCR diversity, though not CD8+, rose significantly by C4D1. Nivolumab initiation under 1 year post-ASCT meant exclusion.

With no exception, relapse followed autologous stem cell transplantation in all patients, and brentuximab vedotin exposure varied. The repertoire was sequenced with immunoSEQ multiplex PCR; TCRdb's copy has only in-frame clones and lacks some. The sample carries some 150,000 clones, about 81% recorded once. The CDR3 is 14 residues long. Germline CDR1 SNHLY, CDR2 FYNNEI. The V and J ends lost 7 bases and 7 bases respectively, with 19 bases between them. This clone appeared a few times. The antigen remains unidentified. This chain links TRBV2 with TRBJ1-1; tentatively, D is TRBD1 (5 bases). This receptor was taken from a human donor with classical Hodgkin lymphoma. The material sequenced was peripheral blood mononuclear cells (PBMCs), taken before the second cycle of nivolumab. DNA of the CDR3: TGTGCCAGCACCGGGACCGCTGTCCGTAATGAAGCTTTCTTT. It translates to CASTGTAVRNEAFF.